This T cell receptor (beta chain) was documented in a study of radiotherapy plus CTLA-4 blockade in lung cancer. As for the study in general: An objective response was seen in around 19% of patients, and disease control in more than 25%.

Study-level points and caveats: Clones derived from tumor TCRs expanded in blood after radiotherapy plus ipilimumab. Best predicting response, reportedly, were early blood T cell clone dynamics, with interferon-beta.

Germline V gene data show CDR1 as MDHEN and CDR2 as SYDVKM. The CDR3 runs 14 residues. Trimming removed 1 base at V and 8 bases at J, with 11 bases between. Participants had chemo-refractory metastatic non-small-cell lung cancer and were treated with focal radiation plus ipilimumab CTLA-4 blockade. Sequenced by immunoSEQ multiplex PCR; TCRdb stores in-frame clones only, minus some. This sample yields 64,000 or so clones, of which around three quarters are seen a single time; approximately 8.6% belongs to the top ten. Note on this clone: Its antigen remains unknown.

This rearrangement joins TRBV28 to TRBJ1-4; D might be TRBD1 (6 bases). The starting material was peripheral blood, obtained from a patient treated with radiotherapy plus ipilimumab. The origin of this receptor is a human donor with non-small cell lung cancer whose response to radiotherapy plus ipilimumab could not be evaluated. DNA for the CDR3: TGTGCCAGCAGTTTATACAGGGTGGAGGAAAAACTGTTTTTT. It encodes CASSLYRVEEKLFF.